This T cell receptor beta chain was sequenced during a study of cytomegalovirus exposure and HLA in healthy donors (dated 2017 in TCRdb). A note on the overall study: An earlier analysis of several hundred of the donors reported 276 Gb of sequence data and around 120 million unique TCR beta sequences obtained from some 200 million T cells. Roughly 300 gigabases of sequencing data and tens of millions of unique TCR sequences were included in an early release covering around 650 HLA-typed donors. The genetic ancestry cluster associated with self-reported Caucasian donors included roughly 84% of the approximately 400 genotyped donors. The aim of the study was to test whether cataloging public T cell receptors could identify signatures of past pathogen exposure. The study used immunosequencing to profile the T cell repertoires of more than 650 subjects and linked those repertoires to cytomegalovirus serostatus. Besides the first cohort of around 700 subjects, a separate validation cohort made up of 120 different subjects was used. To predict cytomegalovirus infection status, the study brought together high-throughput TCR immunosequencing, statistical association of individual TCRs with disease status, and machine learning. A later analysis re-examined previously published TCR beta repertoires from roughly 650 donors and added high-resolution HLA genotyping to investigate patterns of TCR occurrence. In the later analysis, no new phenotypic data were used to find candidate immune exposures; instead, reliance was placed on TCR beta sequences and their occurrence across donors. An earlier analysis of 587 of the donors used high-throughput TCR beta sequencing to judge whether each TCR beta V gene segment behaved as functional or pseudogenic. Alongside the repertoire data, information on donor age, sex, ethnicity and CMV serostatus was compiled. Genome-wide SNP genotypes for about 65% of the roughly 670 donors were used in a later genetic analysis, which treated that subset as a discovery cohort. Every repertoire in the discovery cohort had been generated on one and the same sequencing platform. Class I and class II HLA loci were covered by the typing at four-digit resolution. Typing coverage differed by locus: A, B, C, DRB1 and DQB1 were typed in about 629-640 donors, DQA1 in 522, DPA1 in over 600, and DPB1 in 472. Roughly 5 DR-DQ haplotypes were handled as single units for association and clustering because linkage in the cohort was strong. On average, approximately 250,000 unique TCR beta nucleotide sequences were sequenced per donor among several hundred genotyped donors of the cohort, with around 19% of those sequences being non-productive.

The research as a whole found: According to a later analysis, most CMV-associated TCR beta chains appeared to be HLA-restricted, and the HLA associations seemed to be driven largely by CMV exposure. The authors suggested that the approach could potentially be extended to other disease states and immunological phenotypes. A few of the identified cytomegalovirus-associated TCR beta chains were confirmed in vitro to be specific for cytomegalovirus antigens. Linkage disequilibrium might explain the correlated functional status among segregating V segments, but an unknown experimental factor could not be ruled out. A total of 164 TCR beta chains were listed by the study as associated with cytomegalovirus. Only TCR beta chains were sequenced in this cohort, and the absence of alpha or paired-chain data limited detectable features. According to a later genetic analysis, donors in an Asian-associated ancestry cluster had fewer N-insertions in productive TCRs than the approximately 670-donor mean. Assigning TCR associations to individual alleles was difficult when HLA alleles, especially DR and DQ, strongly co-occurred. According to a later analysis, parvovirus B19, influenza, CMV and Epstein-Barr virus appeared linked to several top co-occurrence clusters. Most TCR sequences were observed very rarely across donors, whereas some public TCRs were present in many individuals. Some IMGT-functional V segments, including TRBV6-2 and TRBV6-3, could not be distinguished by the 87-base-pair reads and were therefore excluded. Broadly in line with IMGT annotations, most TCR beta V segments showed up in productive rearrangements about 87% or about 30% of the time in an earlier analysis of several hundred of the donors. In both the original and validation cohorts, the classifier was reported to diagnose cytomegalovirus status with high specificity and sensitivity. The presence/absence analyses assumed that sequencing depth was roughly uniform across donors, and that assumption may not be true. Because counts were too low, seventeen rarely observed V segments, including chromosome 9 orphons, were left out of the earlier analysis of 500 to 750 of the donors. According to a later analysis, TCR association rates differed among HLA loci, with DRB1 alleles showing the most associated TCRs and HLA-C alleles showing the fewest. Compared with equally common non-associated chains, HLA-associated TCR beta chains in a later analysis were more clonally expanded and had lower generation probabilities. A cluster of highly shared sequence variants was judged likely to represent a technical artifact of the sequencing pipeline. A further reported finding was that TCR beta sequences accurately predicted the HLA-A and HLA-B alleles for most subjects in the first cohort. An association between a missense DCLRE1C variant and V-gene and J-gene trimming of TCR beta chains was found in a later genetic analysis and replicated in an independent cohort. CMV serostatus was the only immune exposure information available for the cohort. Because HLA typing was unavailable for some donors at each locus, only the typed subset was used in association tests. Specific HLA alleles were associated with over 15,000 TCR beta sequences at a false discovery rate of 0.05 in a later analysis.

For CDR1 and CDR2, the germline V gene lists LGHNA and YSLEER. Trimming leaves V shorter by 0 bases and J shorter by 6 bases, with the junction holding 7 bases beyond the gene matches. Including the terminal cysteine and phenylalanine, the CDR3 comprises 18 residues. Kept here is only the CDR3 DNA, which spans 54 bases and is read in frame from base 1. The cohort was made up of roughly 670 healthy bone marrow donors. At the time of sampling, all cohort members were nominally healthy, though unrecorded immune exposures were likely present. The donor tested CMV seronegative, placing the donor among the 352 seronegative members of the cohort. Every donor gave a peripheral blood sample, and the peripheral blood mononuclear cells from that sample were used for TCR beta sequencing. Genomic DNA was extracted from the blood cell samples with the Qiagen DNeasy Blood Extraction Kit. On this clone itself: Its antigen is still unknown. Within one base of it there is no much larger clone, and no base qualities were kept.

Libraries came from the immunoSEQ multiplex PCR assay. For the multiplex PCR, a mixture combining 60 forward primers for TCR Vbeta segments and 13 reverse primers for TCR Jbeta segments was used. The CDR3 region of rearranged TCR beta genes was amplified from genomic DNA with a multiplex PCR assay. On the Illumina HiSeq System, the amplified TCR beta libraries were sequenced as 87-base-pair reads. The source study handled its data this way. In a later analysis, 70 million to 95 million unique TCR beta chains were counted across the 690 or so repertoires, and approximately 9.9 million of these chains were shared by at least two donors. Raw reads were error-corrected and collapsed into unique sequences with a nearest-neighbor algorithm that merged closely related sequences to remove PCR and sequencing errors. Alignment of CDR3 sequences to IMGT reference sequences was used to assign V, D and J gene segments. For a sequence to be retained, at least a six-nucleotide match to both a V gene segment and a J gene segment was required. A rearrangement was called productive if the CDR3 had no stop codons and remained in frame with V and J, and every other rearrangement was called non-productive. CDR3 was defined by IMGT convention, running from the second conserved V-encoded cysteine to the conserved J-encoded phenylalanine. Sequences without an unambiguous match to a single V gene segment were excluded from the earlier analysis of 450 to 750 of the donors. An earlier analysis of approximately 590 of the donors classified V segments as functional when productive rearrangements were above 56.7% and as segregating when the standard deviation between donors was above 5%. A statistical classification framework was built to diagnose cytomegalovirus status from the catalog of TCR beta chain sequences. V and J gene assignment, in a later analysis, came from comparing TCR nucleotide sequences with IMGT/GENE-DB human TR gene sequences. Using the TCRdist pipeline, a later analysis assigned CDR3 sequences along with most-parsimonious VDJ recombination scenarios. In a later analysis, every TCR beta chain was defined by the combination of its CDR3 amino acid sequence and its V-gene family, and reads without a unique V-gene family were dropped. To address suspected cross-contamination and a sequencing artifact, a later analysis removed a few hundred highly shared, low-generation-probability nucleotide sequences. In a later analysis, a clonal expansion index was calculated for each public chain from normalized within-repertoire ranks of inferred template counts. A later analysis computed generation probabilities with a VDJ recombination model fitted to out-of-frame rearrangements, and checked the results against IGoR. In a later analysis, TCR-TCR, TCR-HLA and TCR-CMV co-occurrence was scored with hypergeometric tests, and a repertoire-size bias correction was applied to TCR pairs. A later analysis estimated false discovery rates by permuting HLA or CMV assignments 20 times. In a later analysis, co-occurring TCRs were grouped with DBSCAN, and TCRdist sequence similarity was added when clustering was performed within HLA-allele-positive subsets. Repertoires with fewer than 30,000 or more than 120,000 public chains, plus five repertoires with anomalous nucleotide sharing, were excluded from co-occurrence clustering. What TCRdb holds here is the immuneACCESS table cut down to in-frame rearrangements. Part of the clones is not present; checked against another copy, under half of the missing clones reflect an unresolved V gene, and the others are unexplained. Clonal size and the V and J genes are those of that table, whereas D and trimming came from the DNA. Here the sample has under 200,000 clones; about 77% occur a single time. The ten largest account for roughly 1.3% of the sample.

The sequencing input was PBMCs. The chain was built from TRBV4-3 and TRBJ2-3, with 15 bases aligning to TRBD2. This sequence was found in a man aged 25 to 40 in good health and CMV-seronegative. The CDR3 corresponds to CASSQDLGTSGGSDTQYF. The DNA sequence is TGCGCCAGCAGCCAAGATCTTGGGACTAGCGGGGGGTCGGATACGCAGTATTTT.